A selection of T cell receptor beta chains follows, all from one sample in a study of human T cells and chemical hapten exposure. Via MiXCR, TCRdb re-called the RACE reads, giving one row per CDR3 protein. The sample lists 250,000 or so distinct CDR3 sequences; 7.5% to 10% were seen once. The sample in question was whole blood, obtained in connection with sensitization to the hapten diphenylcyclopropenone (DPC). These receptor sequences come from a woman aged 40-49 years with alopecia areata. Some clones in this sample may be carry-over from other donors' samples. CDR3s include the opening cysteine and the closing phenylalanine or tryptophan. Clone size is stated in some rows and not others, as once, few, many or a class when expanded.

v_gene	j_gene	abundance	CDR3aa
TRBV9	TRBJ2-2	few	CASSVAHYINTGELFF
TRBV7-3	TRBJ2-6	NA	CASGQGGTSGANVLTF
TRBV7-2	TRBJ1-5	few	CASSLNPSGNQPQHF
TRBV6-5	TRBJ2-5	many	CASTSILKETQYF
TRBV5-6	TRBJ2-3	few	CASSLAGRERDTQYF
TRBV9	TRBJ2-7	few	CASSSSGTSAYEQYF
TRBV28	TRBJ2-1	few	CASSSGASYNEQFF
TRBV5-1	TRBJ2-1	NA	CASSLERGGNEQFF
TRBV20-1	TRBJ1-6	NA	CSPSGGTFNSPLHF
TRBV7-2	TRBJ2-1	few	CASSFGSYAYNEQFF
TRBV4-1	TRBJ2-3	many	CASSQESGRTDTQYF
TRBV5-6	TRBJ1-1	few	CASSRGHATEAFF
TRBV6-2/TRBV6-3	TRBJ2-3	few	CASSYGWTNTDTQYF
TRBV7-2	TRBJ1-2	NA	CASSLTMGAYGYTF
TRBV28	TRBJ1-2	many	CASSPPSGLSYGYTF
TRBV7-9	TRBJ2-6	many	CASSLGAEGANVLTF
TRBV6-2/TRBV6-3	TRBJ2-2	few	CASSYPRGFPGELFF
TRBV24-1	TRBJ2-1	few	CATSDSMGNYNEQFF
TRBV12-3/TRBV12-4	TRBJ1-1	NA	CASSLFAMNTEAFF
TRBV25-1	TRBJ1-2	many	CASSGMGQGNYGYTF
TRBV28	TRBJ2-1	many	CASSRPGGAASGNEQFF
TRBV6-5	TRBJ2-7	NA	CASSAGPDSYEQYF
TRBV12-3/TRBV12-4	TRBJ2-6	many	CASSLVSSGANVLTF
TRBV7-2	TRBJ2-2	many	CASSQLASGAGELFF
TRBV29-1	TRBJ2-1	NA	CSVGGRTGNEQFF
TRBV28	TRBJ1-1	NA	CASRRDSQRIRKAFF
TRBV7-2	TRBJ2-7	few	CASSSGQVSSYEQYF
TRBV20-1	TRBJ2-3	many	CSAVGQGRTDTQYF
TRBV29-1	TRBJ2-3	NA	CSHRGPTDTQYF
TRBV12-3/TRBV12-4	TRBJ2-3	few	CASSPLMADTQYF
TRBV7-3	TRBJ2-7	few	CASSLASPGQGYEQYF
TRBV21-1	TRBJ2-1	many	CASSTAQKQFF
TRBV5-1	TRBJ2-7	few	CASSLPGARSGGSSYEQYF
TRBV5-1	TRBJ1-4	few	CASSWDRVINEKLFF
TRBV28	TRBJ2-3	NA	CASSSRIQSADTQYF
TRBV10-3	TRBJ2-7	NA	CAISDHQGYEQYF
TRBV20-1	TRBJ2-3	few	CSARDAAGSTDTQYF
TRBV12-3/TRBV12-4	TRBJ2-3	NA	CASSRTGQQYF
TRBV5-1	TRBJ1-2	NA	CASSFQPGQGHYGYTF
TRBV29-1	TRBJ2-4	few	CSAARDGQNIQYF
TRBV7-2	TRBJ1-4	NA	CASSLGLRFNEKLFF
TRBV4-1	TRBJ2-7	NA	CASSKGNEQYF
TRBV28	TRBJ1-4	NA	CASSLTEEAHNEKLFF
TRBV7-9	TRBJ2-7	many	CASSPPTRSEQYF
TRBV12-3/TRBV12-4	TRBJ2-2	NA	CASTLGLLGTGELFF
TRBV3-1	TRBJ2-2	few	CASSHTGTINTGELFF
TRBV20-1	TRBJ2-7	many	CSASSTSGRDPAKEQYF
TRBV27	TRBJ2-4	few	CASRRTGENIQYF
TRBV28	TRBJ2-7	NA	CASNRDPYEQYF
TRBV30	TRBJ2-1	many	CAWSLVLPHNEQFF
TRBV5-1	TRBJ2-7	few	CASSFSWSPSVPYEQYF
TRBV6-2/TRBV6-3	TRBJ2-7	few	CASKESGTGSYEQYF
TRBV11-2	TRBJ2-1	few	CASSLNRLAGEPYNEQFF
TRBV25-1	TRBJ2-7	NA	CASTSGRTTYEQYF